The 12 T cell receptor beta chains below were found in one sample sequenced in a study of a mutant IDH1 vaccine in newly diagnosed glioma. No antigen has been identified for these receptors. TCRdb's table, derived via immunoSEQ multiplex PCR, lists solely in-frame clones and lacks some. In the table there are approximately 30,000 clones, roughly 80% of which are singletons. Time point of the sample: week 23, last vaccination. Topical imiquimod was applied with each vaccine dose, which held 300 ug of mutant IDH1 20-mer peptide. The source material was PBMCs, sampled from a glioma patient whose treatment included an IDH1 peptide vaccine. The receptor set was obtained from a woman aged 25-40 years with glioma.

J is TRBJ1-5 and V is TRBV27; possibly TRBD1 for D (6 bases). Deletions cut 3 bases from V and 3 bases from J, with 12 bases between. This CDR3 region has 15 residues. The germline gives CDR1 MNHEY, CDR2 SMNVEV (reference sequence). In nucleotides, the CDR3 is TGTGCCAGCAGTTTTAACTGGGACAACAATCAGCCCCAGCATTTT. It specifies CASSFNWDNNQPQHF.

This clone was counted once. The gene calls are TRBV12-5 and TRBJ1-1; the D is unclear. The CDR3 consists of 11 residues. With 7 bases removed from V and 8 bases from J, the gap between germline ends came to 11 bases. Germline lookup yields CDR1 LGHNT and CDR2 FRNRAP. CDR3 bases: TGTGCTAGTGATTTAAGAGGGGAAGCTTTCTTT. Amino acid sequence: CASDLRGEAFF.

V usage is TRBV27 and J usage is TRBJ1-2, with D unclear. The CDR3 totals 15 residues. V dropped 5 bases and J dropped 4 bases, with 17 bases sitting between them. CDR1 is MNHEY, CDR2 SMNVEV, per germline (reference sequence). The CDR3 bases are TGTGCCAGCAGTGCCATACTGGGGAACTTCTATGGCTACACCTTC. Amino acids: CASSAILGNFYGYTF.

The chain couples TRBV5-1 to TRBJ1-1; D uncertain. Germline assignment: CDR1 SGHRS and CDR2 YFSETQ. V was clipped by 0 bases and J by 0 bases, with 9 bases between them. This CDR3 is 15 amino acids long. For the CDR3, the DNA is TGCGCCAGCAGCTTGGAGGCTATCTTGAACACTGAAGCTTTCTTT. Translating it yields CASSLEAILNTEAFF.

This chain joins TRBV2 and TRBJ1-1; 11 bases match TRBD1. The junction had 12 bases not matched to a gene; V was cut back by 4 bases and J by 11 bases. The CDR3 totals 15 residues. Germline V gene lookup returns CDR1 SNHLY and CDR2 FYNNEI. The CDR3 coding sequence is TGTGCCAGCAGTGGAAGGGGACAGGGGGTTTTTGGGGCTTTCTTT. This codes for CASSGRGQGVFGAFF.

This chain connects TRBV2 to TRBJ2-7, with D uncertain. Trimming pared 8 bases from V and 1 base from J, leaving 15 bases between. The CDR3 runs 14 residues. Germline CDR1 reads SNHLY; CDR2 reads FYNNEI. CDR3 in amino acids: CASLKNTQSYEQYF. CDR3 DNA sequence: TGTGCCAGCTTGAAGAACACCCAATCCTACGAGCAGTACTTC. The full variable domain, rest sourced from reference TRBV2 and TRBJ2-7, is EPEVTQTPSHQVTQMGQEVILRCVPISNHLYFYWYRQILGQKVEFLVSFYNNEISEKSEIFDDQFSVERPDGSNFTLKIRSTKLEDSAMYFCASLKNTQSYEQYFGPGTRLTVT.

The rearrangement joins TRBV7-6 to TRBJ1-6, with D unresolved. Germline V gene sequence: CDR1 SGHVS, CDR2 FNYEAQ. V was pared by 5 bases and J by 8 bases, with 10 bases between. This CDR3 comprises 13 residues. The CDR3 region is CASSLGEYSPLHF. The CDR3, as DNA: TGTGCCAGCAGCCTCGGGGAGTATTCACCCCTCCACTTT. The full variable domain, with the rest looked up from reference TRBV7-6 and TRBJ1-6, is GAGVSQSPRYKVTKRGQDVALRCDPISGHVSLYWYRQALGQGPEFLTYFNYEAQQDKSGLPNDRFSAERPEGSISTLTIQRTEQRDSAMYRCASSLGEYSPLHFGNGTRLTVT.

CDR3 DNA sequence: TGTGCCAGCTCACCTCCCTCAACAGGGCCTGAGGGAGCTTTCTTT. This translates into CASSPPSTGPEGAFF. The chain has TRBV18 and TRBJ1-1; D might be TRBD1 (6 bases). In germline, CDR1 is KGHSH, CDR2 LQKENI. V was cut by 3 bases and J by 10 bases, with 21 bases left in between. The CDR3 totals 15 residues.

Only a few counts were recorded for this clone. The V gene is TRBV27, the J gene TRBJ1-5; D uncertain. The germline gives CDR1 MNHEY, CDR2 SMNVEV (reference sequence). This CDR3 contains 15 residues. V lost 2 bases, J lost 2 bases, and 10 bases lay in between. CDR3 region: CASSLLPGGNQPQHF. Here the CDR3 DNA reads TGTGCCAGCAGTTTACTACCCGGGGGCAATCAGCCCCAGCATTTT.

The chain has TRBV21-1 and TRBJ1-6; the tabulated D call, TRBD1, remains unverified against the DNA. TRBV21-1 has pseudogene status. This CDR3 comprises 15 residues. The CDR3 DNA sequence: TGTGCCAGCAGCAAATCGGGACAGGGCAGTTCACCCCTCCACTTT. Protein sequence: CASSKSGQGSSPLHF.

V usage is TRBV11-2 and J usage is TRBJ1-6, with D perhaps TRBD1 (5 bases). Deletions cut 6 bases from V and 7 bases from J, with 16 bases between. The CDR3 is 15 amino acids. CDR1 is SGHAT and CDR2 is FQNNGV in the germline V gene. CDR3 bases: TGTGCCAGCAGGCAACCGGGACGGCAAAATTCACCCCTCCACTTT. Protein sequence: CASRQPGRQNSPLHF.

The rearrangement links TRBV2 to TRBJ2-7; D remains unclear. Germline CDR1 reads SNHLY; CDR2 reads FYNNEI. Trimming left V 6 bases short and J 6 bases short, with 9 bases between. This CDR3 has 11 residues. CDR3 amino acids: CASRVGGEQYF. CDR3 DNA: TGTGCCAGCAGGGTCGGCGGCGAGCAGTACTTC. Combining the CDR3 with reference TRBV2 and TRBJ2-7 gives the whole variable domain EPEVTQTPSHQVTQMGQEVILRCVPISNHLYFYWYRQILGQKVEFLVSFYNNEISEKSEIFDDQFSVERPDGSNFTLKIRSTKLEDSAMYFCASRVGGEQYFGPGTRLTVT.